Listed below are T cell receptor beta chains from one sample, sequenced in a study of blood T cell repertoires in COVID-19. Method: immunoSEQ multiplex PCR; TCRdb's copy keeps in-frame clones and lacks some. The data contain about 130,000 clones, around 89% of them singletons. Sequencing was carried out using peripheral blood. The origin of the receptors is a man in his 70s with active COVID-19. The CDR3 runs from the conserved cysteine through the conserved F or W. A D gene is named only where the DNA matches it firmly. Clone size is stated in some rows and not others, as once, few, many or a class when expanded.

cdr3_nt: TGTGCCAGCAGTTCGTGGGTAGGCGGTGAGCAGTTCTTC
cdr3_aa: CASSSWVGGEQFF
j_call: TRBJ2-1
v_call: TRBV27
d_call: NA
clone_size: NA

cdr3_nt: TGTGCCAGCATCCATGGGAGTGGGAGGGCCTCCAATGAGCAGTTCTTC
cdr3_aa: CASIHGSGRASNEQFF
j_call: TRBJ2-1
v_call: TRBV7-9
d_call: TRBD2
clone_size: NA

cdr3_nt: TGTGCAAGTCGCTTAGCCGGGACTAGCGGAAGTGCGAACACCGGGGAGCTGTTTTTT
cdr3_aa: CASRLAGTSGSANTGELFF
j_call: TRBJ2-2
v_call: TRBV12-2
d_call: NA
clone_size: NA

cdr3_nt: TGCGCCAGCAGCTCCCTGGTAGGACAGGGGGCCTACGAGCAGTACTTC
cdr3_aa: CASSSLVGQGAYEQYF
j_call: TRBJ2-7
v_call: TRBV5-1
d_call: TRBD1
clone_size: NA

cdr3_nt: TGTGCCAGCAGCCCCATAGAGAGCGGGACCCCCTACGAGCAGTACTTC
cdr3_aa: CASSPIESGTPYEQYF
j_call: TRBJ2-7
v_call: TRBV4-2
d_call: TRBD2
clone_size: NA

cdr3_nt: TGTGCCACCACCCCGGGCCGAGGGATGGTGGAGACCCAGTACTTC
cdr3_aa: CATTPGRGMVETQYF
j_call: TRBJ2-5
v_call: TRBV15
d_call: NA
clone_size: NA

cdr3_nt: TGTGCCAGCAGTCCTCTGACTAGCGGGAGGGTCTACAATGAGCAGTTCTTC
cdr3_aa: CASSPLTSGRVYNEQFF
j_call: TRBJ2-1
v_call: TRBV27
d_call: TRBD2
clone_size: NA

cdr3_nt: TGTGCCAGCAGCCCAGGTCCCTCTTATGAAGCTTTCTTT
cdr3_aa: CASSPGPSYEAFF
j_call: TRBJ1-1
v_call: TRBV5-6
d_call: NA
clone_size: NA

cdr3_nt: TGTGCCAGCAGTACCGGGACAGGGAAAACCGGGGAGCTGTTTTTT
cdr3_aa: CASSTGTGKTGELFF
j_call: TRBJ2-2
v_call: TRBV28
d_call: TRBD1
clone_size: NA

cdr3_nt: TGTGCCAGCTCACCACGCCCCAGGGAGGGTGAGCAGTTCTTC
cdr3_aa: CASSPRPREGEQFF
j_call: TRBJ2-1
v_call: TRBV18
d_call: TRBD2
clone_size: NA

cdr3_nt: TGCGCCAGCAGCTTGGACTCGCAGGGGCTCTTCTATGGCTACACCTTC
cdr3_aa: CASSLDSQGLFYGYTF
j_call: TRBJ1-2
v_call: TRBV5-1
d_call: NA
clone_size: NA

cdr3_nt: TGTGCCAGCAGCTTAGTCGGCGAGCAGTACTTC
cdr3_aa: CASSLVGEQYF
j_call: TRBJ2-7
v_call: TRBV7-9
d_call: NA
clone_size: NA

cdr3_nt: TGTGCCAGCAGCCAACCGCAGGGGTCTAATGAAAAACTGTTTTTT
cdr3_aa: CASSQPQGSNEKLFF
j_call: TRBJ1-4
v_call: TRBV4-2
d_call: NA
clone_size: NA

cdr3_nt: TGTGCCAGCAGTCTCCGACAGGGGTTCAGGGCTGAAGCTTTCTTT
cdr3_aa: CASSLRQGFRAEAFF
j_call: TRBJ1-1
v_call: TRBV28
d_call: TRBD1
clone_size: NA

cdr3_nt: TGTGCCAGCAGCCAAATTAGCGGCAATGAGCAGTTCTTC
cdr3_aa: CASSQISGNEQFF
j_call: TRBJ2-1
v_call: TRBV3-1/TRBV3-2
d_call: NA
clone_size: NA

cdr3_nt: TGTGCCAGCAGCTCTTTGCTGGGGGGAGCTGATACGCAGTATTTT
cdr3_aa: CASSSLLGGADTQYF
j_call: TRBJ2-3
v_call: TRBV7-8
d_call: NA
clone_size: once

cdr3_nt: TGTGCCAGCAGTTTCTCCGGGACACCCAACACCGGGGAGCTGTTTTTT
cdr3_aa: CASSFSGTPNTGELFF
j_call: TRBJ2-2
v_call: TRBV28
d_call: NA
clone_size: NA

cdr3_nt: TGTGCCCTGTTGGGGAGGCTTAGCTACGAGCAGTACTTC
cdr3_aa: CALLGRLSYEQYF
j_call: TRBJ2-7
v_call: TRBV30
d_call: NA
clone_size: NA

cdr3_nt: TGTGCCAGCAGGGAGACACAGGGTGCAAATCAGCCCCAGCATTTT
cdr3_aa: CASRETQGANQPQHF
j_call: TRBJ1-5
v_call: TRBV2
d_call: NA
clone_size: NA

cdr3_nt: TGTGCCAGCAAAGAGAGGACAGGGTATGGGAATGAGCAGTTCTTC
cdr3_aa: CASKERTGYGNEQFF
j_call: TRBJ2-1
v_call: TRBV6-5
d_call: TRBD1
clone_size: NA

cdr3_nt: TGCGCCAGCACCTCGGGACAGGGGGTCAAAAACATTCAGTACTTC
cdr3_aa: CASTSGQGVKNIQYF
j_call: TRBJ2-4
v_call: TRBV5-1
d_call: TRBD1
clone_size: NA

cdr3_nt: TGTGCCAGCAGCAAAGGCCAGCGGGAGGCCCAACTCTCAGAGACCCAGTACTTC
cdr3_aa: CASSKGQREAQLSETQYF
j_call: TRBJ2-5
v_call: TRBV21-1
d_call: NA
clone_size: NA

cdr3_nt: TGTGCCAGCAGCGTAGGTGCTAAAGAGACCCAGTACTTC
cdr3_aa: CASSVGAKETQYF
j_call: TRBJ2-5
v_call: TRBV9
d_call: NA
clone_size: NA

cdr3_nt: TGTGCCAGCACCCGCGGGGGGGCCTACGAGCAGTACTTC
cdr3_aa: CASTRGGAYEQYF
j_call: TRBJ2-7
v_call: TRBV28
d_call: TRBD2
clone_size: NA

cdr3_nt: TGCAGTGCTAGTTCCAGGGGTCTAGCCGGGGAGCTGTTTTTT
cdr3_aa: CSASSRGLAGELFF
j_call: TRBJ2-2
v_call: TRBV20-1
d_call: NA
clone_size: NA

cdr3_nt: TGTGCCAGCAGCCTATCCCTGGGAAACACCATATATTTT
cdr3_aa: CASSLSLGNTIYF
j_call: TRBJ1-3
v_call: TRBV14
d_call: NA
clone_size: NA

cdr3_nt: TGTGCCAGCAGCTTAGAGAATGCGCGGGGCCATGGCTACACCTTC
cdr3_aa: CASSLENARGHGYTF
j_call: TRBJ1-2
v_call: TRBV7-2
d_call: NA
clone_size: NA

cdr3_nt: TGTGCCAGTAAAGTCAAGCGGAGAAGCACAGATACGCAGTATTTT
cdr3_aa: CASKVKRRSTDTQYF
j_call: TRBJ2-3
v_call: TRBV19
d_call: NA
clone_size: NA

cdr3_nt: TGTGCCATCAGTCTAGGGACAGGGATCGATCAGCCCCAGCATTTT
cdr3_aa: CAISLGTGIDQPQHF
j_call: TRBJ1-5
v_call: TRBV10-3
d_call: TRBD1
clone_size: NA

cdr3_nt: TGTGCCAGCTGGGGACAGGATAACTATGGCTACACCTTC
cdr3_aa: CASWGQDNYGYTF
j_call: TRBJ1-2
v_call: TRBV18
d_call: TRBD1
clone_size: NA

cdr3_nt: TGTGCCAGCAGCTTGGGACAGAACACCGGGGAGCTGTTTTTT
cdr3_aa: CASSLGQNTGELFF
j_call: TRBJ2-2
v_call: TRBV5-5
d_call: NA
clone_size: NA

cdr3_nt: TGTGCCAGCAGTTTACCTCGACAGGGTATGACGAACACTGAAGCTTTCTTT
cdr3_aa: CASSLPRQGMTNTEAFF
j_call: TRBJ1-1
v_call: TRBV28
d_call: TRBD1
clone_size: NA

cdr3_nt: TGTGCCAGCAGCTGGGACAGGGTAGGGTCCTACGAGCAGTACTTC
cdr3_aa: CASSWDRVGSYEQYF
j_call: TRBJ2-7
v_call: TRBV7-9
d_call: TRBD1
clone_size: once

cdr3_nt: TGTGCCAGCAGCTCCTTTACTGAAGCTTTCTTT
cdr3_aa: CASSSFTEAFF
j_call: TRBJ1-1
v_call: TRBV7-9
d_call: NA
clone_size: NA

cdr3_nt: TGTGCCAGCAGCCCCAGGGGGCAATACTCTGGAAACACCATATATTTT
cdr3_aa: CASSPRGQYSGNTIYF
j_call: TRBJ1-3
v_call: TRBV5-8
d_call: TRBD1
clone_size: NA

cdr3_nt: TGTGCCATCAGTGAGCAACAGGGCGGGGGAAGCTATGGCTACACCTTC
cdr3_aa: CAISEQQGGGSYGYTF
j_call: TRBJ1-2
v_call: TRBV10-3
d_call: NA
clone_size: NA

cdr3_nt: TGTGCCAGCCCGCACGGGGGGCTCATGAACACTGAAGCTTTCTTT
cdr3_aa: CASPHGGLMNTEAFF
j_call: TRBJ1-1
v_call: TRBV18
d_call: NA
clone_size: NA

cdr3_nt: TGTGCCAGCAGTTCGCCGGGACTAGCGGGTCGCGAGCAGTACTTC
cdr3_aa: CASSSPGLAGREQYF
j_call: TRBJ2-7
v_call: TRBV28
d_call: TRBD2
clone_size: NA

cdr3_nt: TGTGCCAGCAGTAGACAGAGAAACACCGGGGAGCTGTTTTTT
cdr3_aa: CASSRQRNTGELFF
j_call: TRBJ2-2
v_call: TRBV6-5
d_call: NA
clone_size: NA

cdr3_nt: TGTGCCAGCAGCCGCTCCTTGGGGGGCTACGAGCAGTACTTC
cdr3_aa: CASSRSLGGYEQYF
j_call: TRBJ2-7
v_call: TRBV6-5
d_call: NA
clone_size: NA

cdr3_nt: TGTGCCAGTAAGTCAGGGGGCTATGGGGCCAACGTCCTGACTTTC
cdr3_aa: CASKSGGYGANVLTF
j_call: TRBJ2-6
v_call: TRBV19
d_call: TRBD1
clone_size: once

cdr3_nt: TGTGCCAGCAGCGTCAACCCAGGTGGAATGGACGAGCAGTACTTC
cdr3_aa: CASSVNPGGMDEQYF
j_call: TRBJ2-7
v_call: TRBV9
d_call: NA
clone_size: few

cdr3_nt: TGTGCCAGCAGCGCGTCAGGCTCTGGAAACACCATATATTTT
cdr3_aa: CASSASGSGNTIYF
j_call: TRBJ1-3
v_call: TRBV7-9
d_call: NA
clone_size: NA

cdr3_nt: TGTGCCAGCTTAACAGGGAATCAGCCCCAGCATTTT
cdr3_aa: CASLTGNQPQHF
j_call: TRBJ1-5
v_call: TRBV28
d_call: NA
clone_size: NA

cdr3_nt: TGTGCCACCAGTGATGCACTAGCGGGGAAATACAATGAGCAGTTCTTC
cdr3_aa: CATSDALAGKYNEQFF
j_call: TRBJ2-1
v_call: TRBV24-1
d_call: TRBD2
clone_size: NA

cdr3_nt: TGCGCCAGCAGCTTGCCAGCGGGAGCGGGCAATGAGCAGTTCTTC
cdr3_aa: CASSLPAGAGNEQFF
j_call: TRBJ2-1
v_call: TRBV5-1
d_call: TRBD2
clone_size: NA

cdr3_nt: TGCGCCAGCAGCTTGCCGACAGGGAAGGGCGGCTACACCTTC
cdr3_aa: CASSLPTGKGGYTF
j_call: TRBJ1-2
v_call: TRBV5-1
d_call: TRBD1
clone_size: NA

cdr3_nt: TGTGCCAGCAGCTCGGGACAGGGGAACTTCTACGAGCAGTACTTC
cdr3_aa: CASSSGQGNFYEQYF
j_call: TRBJ2-7
v_call: TRBV11-2
d_call: TRBD1
clone_size: NA

cdr3_nt: TGTGCCAGCAGTGGGGGGACAGGGGCAGATACGCAGTATTTT
cdr3_aa: CASSGGTGADTQYF
j_call: TRBJ2-3
v_call: TRBV28
d_call: TRBD1
clone_size: NA

cdr3_nt: TGTGCCAGCAGCAAAGGCGAGGGCGGGAGGTACCGAGAGACCCAGTACTTC
cdr3_aa: CASSKGEGGRYRETQYF
j_call: TRBJ2-5
v_call: TRBV21-1
d_call: NA
clone_size: few

cdr3_nt: TGCAGTGCTAGTCCCGGAAGGGGGTATGGTGAAAAACTGTTTTTT
cdr3_aa: CSASPGRGYGEKLFF
j_call: TRBJ1-4
v_call: TRBV20-1
d_call: NA
clone_size: NA

cdr3_nt: TGTGCCAGCAGCGTAGCTACACCAGGACAGGGTTCGGGGGGCTACACCTTC
cdr3_aa: CASSVATPGQGSGGYTF
j_call: TRBJ1-2
v_call: TRBV9
d_call: TRBD1
clone_size: NA

cdr3_nt: TGTGCCTGGAGTGCGCGACTAGACCATGAGCAGTTCTTC
cdr3_aa: CAWSARLDHEQFF
j_call: TRBJ2-1
v_call: TRBV30
d_call: NA
clone_size: NA

cdr3_nt: TGTGCCACCACGGACAGGGCGAACACCGGGGAGCTGTTTTTT
cdr3_aa: CATTDRANTGELFF
j_call: TRBJ2-2
v_call: TRBV24-1
d_call: TRBD1
clone_size: NA